This T cell receptor (beta chain) was profiled in a study of blood T cell repertoires in COVID-19. Study as a whole: COVID-19 samples from acute and convalescent phases originated in the United States, Italy and Spain.

V was pared by 5 bases and J by 6 bases, with 10 bases between. The CDR3 loop spans 13 amino acids. Germline V gene sequence: CDR1 MDHEN, CDR2 SYDVKM. Clinical history as reported by participants underpinned cohort assignment. Some clones are missing from TCRdb's copy, which holds only in-frame ones; the method was immunoSEQ multiplex PCR. This sample has some 300,000 clones, with 85% to 90% found just once. The specimen was PBMCs or T cells enriched from blood (not recorded which). V is TRBV28 and J is TRBJ2-2; possible D gene TRBD1, 5 bases. This TCR derives from a woman in her forties or fifties who had been exposed to COVID-19. The CDR3 DNA is TGTGCCAGCAGTCCCAGGGTTCCCGGGGAGCTGTTTTTT. Its translation: CASSPRVPGELFF.